This is a list of T cell receptor beta chains from one sample in a study of patients and donors after allogeneic stem cell transplantation. TCRdb re-called the RT-PCR reads through MiXCR, storing one row per CDR3 protein. Of roughly 940,000 distinct CDR3 sequences listed, 15% to 20% are singletons. Sequencing used blood, either unsorted or a sorted T cell fraction (not recorded which). These receptors all come from a human donor who was either an allogeneic HSCT recipient or a stem cell or donor lymphocyte infusion donor (not recorded which). It is not recorded whose cells these are; they may come from a transplant donor. Each CDR3 is given with its conserved first and last residue. The D gene is left open where the match is weak. Size values are once, few and many counts, or a class for expanded clones, and some rows have none.

abundance: NA
j_gene: TRBJ2-7
v_gene: TRBV5-1
d_gene: NA
CDR3aa: CASSGGYLTGARAYEQYF
CDR3nt: TGCGCCAGCAGCGGGGGGTACTTAACAGGGGCGAGGGCCTACGAGCAGTACTTC

abundance: NA
j_gene: TRBJ2-5
v_gene: TRBV20-1
d_gene: TRBD1
CDR3aa: CSAGRGQKETQYF
CDR3nt: TGCAGTGCTGGCAGGGGGCAAAAAGAGACCCAGTACTTC

abundance: many
j_gene: TRBJ2-2
v_gene: TRBV4-3
d_gene: NA
CDR3aa: CASSQVPSGNTGELFF
CDR3nt: TGCGCCAGCAGCCAAGTTCCGTCAGGGAACACCGGGGAGCTGTTTTTT

abundance: NA
j_gene: TRBJ1-1
v_gene: TRBV5-1
d_gene: NA
CDR3aa: CASSMQGKRSGTEAFF
CDR3nt: TGCGCCAGCAGCATGCAAGGGAAGAGGTCGGGCACTGAAGCTTTCTTT

abundance: many
j_gene: TRBJ1-1
v_gene: TRBV4-2
d_gene: NA
CDR3aa: CASSQESMNTEAFF
CDR3nt: TGTGCCAGCAGCCAAGAATCAATGAACACTGAAGCTTTCTTT

abundance: NA
j_gene: TRBJ2-5
v_gene: TRBV4-1
d_gene: NA
CDR3aa: CASSQGVRDQETQYF
CDR3nt: TGCGCCAGCAGCCAAGGGGTCAGGGACCAAGAGACCCAGTACTTC

abundance: NA
j_gene: TRBJ1-1
v_gene: TRBV20-1
d_gene: NA
CDR3aa: CSASLLPWGTEAFF
CDR3nt: TGCAGTGCTTCTCTATTGCCCTGGGGCACTGAAGCTTTCTTT

abundance: NA
j_gene: TRBJ1-1
v_gene: TRBV29-1
d_gene: NA
CDR3aa: CSVARVMAGPEAFF
CDR3nt: TGCAGCGTTGCCAGGGTAATGGCAGGGCCTGAAGCTTTCTTT

abundance: NA
j_gene: TRBJ1-1
v_gene: TRBV7-9
d_gene: TRBD1
CDR3aa: CASSRTGEAKPEAFF
CDR3nt: TGTGCCAGCAGCCGTACAGGGGAGGCTAAACCTGAAGCTTTCTTT

abundance: NA
j_gene: TRBJ1-5
v_gene: TRBV2
d_gene: NA
CDR3aa: CASNGQSYQPQHF
CDR3nt: TGTGCCAGCAACGGACAGTCCTATCAGCCCCAGCATTTT

abundance: NA
j_gene: TRBJ1-2
v_gene: TRBV2
d_gene: TRBD1
CDR3aa: CASNRPGQGFYGYTF
CDR3nt: TGTGCCAGCAATCGACCGGGACAGGGGTTCTATGGCTACACCTTC

abundance: few
j_gene: TRBJ2-2
v_gene: TRBV6-1
d_gene: NA
CDR3aa: CASSEQRDDTGELFF
CDR3nt: TGTGCCAGCAGTGAACAGAGGGATGACACCGGGGAGCTGTTTTTT

abundance: few
j_gene: TRBJ2-1
v_gene: TRBV4-1
d_gene: NA
CDR3aa: CASSQDDGESSYNEQFF
CDR3nt: TGCGCCAGCAGCCAAGATGACGGGGAGAGCTCCTACAATGAGCAGTTCTTC

abundance: once
j_gene: TRBJ2-6
v_gene: TRBV5-2
d_gene: NA
CDR3aa: CASSQVPGQGASGANVLTF
CDR3nt: TGCGCCAGCAGCCAAGTTCCGGGACAGGGGGCCTCTGGGGCCAACGTCCTGACTTTC

abundance: NA
j_gene: TRBJ2-1
v_gene: TRBV2
d_gene: TRBD2
CDR3aa: CASSDAGLAGDEQFF
CDR3nt: TGTGCCAGCAGTGACGCAGGACTAGCGGGGGATGAGCAGTTCTTC

abundance: many
j_gene: TRBJ2-2
v_gene: TRBV24-1
d_gene: TRBD1
CDR3aa: CATSDPRQGNTGELFF
CDR3nt: TGTGCCACCAGTGACCCTAGACAGGGGAACACCGGGGAGCTGTTTTTT

abundance: many
j_gene: TRBJ1-1
v_gene: TRBV5-1
d_gene: TRBD1
CDR3aa: CASSARDRGMAEAFF
CDR3nt: TGCGCCAGCAGCGCAAGGGACAGGGGCATGGCTGAAGCTTTCTTT

abundance: few
j_gene: TRBJ1-1
v_gene: TRBV2
d_gene: NA
CDR3aa: CASSVGNLNTEAFF
CDR3nt: TGTGCCAGCAGTGTTGGGAATCTAAACACTGAAGCTTTCTTT

abundance: many
j_gene: TRBJ2-1
v_gene: TRBV7-7
d_gene: TRBD2
CDR3aa: CASSLKTGGLYEQFF
CDR3nt: TGTGCTAGCAGCCTCAAAACGGGGGGGCTGTATGAGCAGTTCTTC

abundance: few
j_gene: TRBJ2-1
v_gene: TRBV5-1
d_gene: NA
CDR3aa: CASSVEAVFDSEQFF
CDR3nt: TGCGCCAGCAGCGTGGAGGCTGTATTTGATAGTGAGCAGTTCTTC

abundance: many
j_gene: TRBJ2-5
v_gene: TRBV10-3
d_gene: NA
CDR3aa: CATSLAGETQYF
CDR3nt: TGTGCCACCTCCCTAGCCGGAGAGACCCAGTACTTC

abundance: few
j_gene: TRBJ2-7
v_gene: TRBV28
d_gene: NA
CDR3aa: CASSFRWGEQYF
CDR3nt: TGTGCCAGCAGTTTTCGGTGGGGTGAGCAGTACTTC

abundance: NA
j_gene: TRBJ2-2
v_gene: TRBV30
d_gene: NA
CDR3aa: CAWTVGVGTGELFF
CDR3nt: TGTGCCTGGACCGTGGGTGTGGGCACCGGGGAGCTGTTTTTT

abundance: few
j_gene: TRBJ2-3
v_gene: TRBV11-2
d_gene: NA
CDR3aa: CASSLVGGQDTQYF
CDR3nt: TGTGCCAGCAGCTTAGTAGGGGGACAAGATACGCAGTATTTT

abundance: few
j_gene: TRBJ2-5
v_gene: TRBV12-3/TRBV12-4
d_gene: TRBD2
CDR3aa: CASRILAEETQYF
CDR3nt: TGTGCCAGCAGGATCCTAGCGGAAGAGACCCAGTACTTC

abundance: few
j_gene: TRBJ1-2
v_gene: TRBV30
d_gene: NA
CDR3aa: CAWSERADYGYTF
CDR3nt: TGTGCCTGGAGTGAGAGGGCAGACTATGGCTACACCTTC

abundance: few
j_gene: TRBJ1-3
v_gene: TRBV12-3/TRBV12-4
d_gene: TRBD1
CDR3aa: CASTDRASGNTIYF
CDR3nt: TGTGCCAGCACAGACAGGGCCTCTGGAAACACCATATATTTT

abundance: NA
j_gene: TRBJ1-5
v_gene: TRBV2
d_gene: NA
CDR3aa: CASSDRAGRSSNQPQHF
CDR3nt: TGTGCCAGCAGTGACCGGGCAGGCCGCTCTAGCAATCAGCCCCAGCATTTT